The next 18 T cell receptor beta chains were all read from a single sample in a study of blood T cell repertoires in COVID-19. TCRdb's table, derived via immunoSEQ multiplex PCR, lists solely in-frame clones and lacks some. The profile shows around 150,000 clones, 70% to 90% of them singletons. Sample: peripheral blood. These receptors all stem from a middle-aged man with acute or convalescent COVID-19.

The chain uses TRBV19 and TRBJ2-1; 9 bases are shared with TRBD2. Germline values: CDR1 LNHDA, CDR2 SQIVND (reference sequence). The CDR3 is 15 amino acids. V shed 10 bases and J 4 bases; nucleotides not matched to a gene: 11. The chain's CDR3 is CATTSRSGGYNEQFF. DNA of the CDR3: TGTGCCACCACATCTAGGAGCGGGGGGTACAATGAGCAGTTCTTC. The variable domain in full, with the rest retrieved from reference TRBV19 and TRBJ2-1, is DGGITQSPKYLFRKEGQNVTLSCEQNLNHDAMYWYRQDPGQGLRLIYYSQIVNDFQKGDIAEGYSVSREKKESFPLTVTSAQKNPTAFYLCATTSRSGGYNEQFFGPGTRLTVL.

The V call is TRBV28, the J call TRBJ2-2; weak D call: TRBD2 (5 bases). The germline CDR1 and CDR2 sequences are MDHEN and SYDVKM. V was shortened by 8 bases and J by 8 bases, with 18 bases between the two germline ends. The CDR3 sequence is 14 residues long. The CDR3 protein is CASLSPGKPGELFF. CDR3 sequence (DNA): TGTGCCAGCCTTTCCCCGGGAAAGCCAGGGGAGCTGTTTTTT.

This chain links TRBV2 with TRBJ2-3, with D possibly matching TRBD2 (5 bases). The germline gives CDR1 SNHLY, CDR2 FYNNEI. The CDR3 runs 15 residues. Trimming took 6 bases from V and 9 from J, leaving 22 bases between them. The CDR3 protein is CASREAGSGGWTQYF. The CDR3 bases are TGTGCCAGCAGAGAGGCGGGTTCCGGTGGGTGGACGCAGTATTTT.

The rearrangement links TRBV7-8 to TRBJ1-4; TRBD1 agrees at 10 bases. Germline values: CDR1 SGHVS, CDR2 FQNEAQ. The length of the CDR3 is 15 residues. V shed 2 bases and J 7 bases; nucleotides not matched to a gene: 4. CDR3 sequence (DNA): TGTGCCAGCAGCTTAACGGACAGGGGGGGTGAAAAACTGTTTTTT. It is translated as CASSLTDRGGEKLFF.

This rearrangement joins TRBV18 to TRBJ1-1, with D maybe TRBD1 (6 bases). The CDR3 extends over 17 amino acids. Germline loops: CDR1 KGHSH, CDR2 LQKENI. Deletions cut 2 bases from V and 2 bases from J, with 18 bases between. DNA for the CDR3: TGTGCCAGCTCACCAACTGATCAGGGGTCCGGCAACACTGAAGCTTTCTTT. Protein product: CASSPTDQGSGNTEAFF.

The rearrangement uses TRBV7-8 and TRBJ1-2; 7 bases match TRBD1. The trim removed 1 base at V and 0 bases at J, leaving 5 bases unmatched. The germline V gene has CDR1 SGHVS and CDR2 FQNEAQ. The CDR3 runs 16 residues. Here the CDR3 reads CASSLVGQLANYGYTF. In nucleotides, the CDR3 is TGTGCCAGCAGCTTAGTGGGACAGCTAGCTAACTATGGCTACACCTTC.

This chain links TRBV3-1 (or the pseudogene TRBV3-2) with TRBJ1-6, with D possibly matching TRBD1 (5 bases). The length of the CDR3 is 14 residues. CDR1 is LGHDT and CDR2 is YNNKEL in the germline V gene (reference sequence). Trimming left V 4 bases short and J 11 bases short, with 15 bases between. The CDR3 protein is CASSRLRQTAPLHF. In DNA form, the CDR3 reads TGTGCCAGCAGCCGCTTACGACAGACGGCACCCCTCCACTTT.

The gene calls are TRBV21-1 and TRBJ1-1; the DNA was not used to check the table's D call, TRBD1. TRBV21-1 is noted as a pseudogene. This CDR3 contains 15 residues. CDR3 protein: CASSKGHLMNTEAFF. As DNA, the CDR3 is TGTGCCAGCAGCAAAGGACACCTTATGAACACTGAAGCTTTCTTT.

The V gene is TRBV2, the J gene TRBJ1-1, with D hard to call. Germline CDR1 and CDR2: SNHLY and FYNNEI. The CDR3 runs to 13 residues. Trimming stripped 5 bases from V and 2 bases from J, with 9 bases between. The CDR3 loop reads CASSRAGNTEAFF. The DNA of the CDR3 is TGTGCCAGCAGTAGGGCGGGAAACACTGAAGCTTTCTTT.

To note about this clone: The sample carries other DNA sequences with the same CDR3. J is TRBJ1-1 and V is TRBV7-9, with D maybe TRBD1 (5 bases). V dropped 4 bases and J dropped 1 base, with 7 bases sitting between them. This CDR3 spans 13 amino acids. The germline V gene encodes CDR1 SEHNR and CDR2 FQNEAQ (reference sequence). The CDR3 is CASSSQGNTEAFF. The CDR3 bases are TGTGCCAGCAGCTCTCAGGGGAACACTGAAGCTTTCTTT.

The V and J genes are TRBV19 and TRBJ2-1; TRBD2 matches 8 bases. There are 15 residues in the CDR3. V was pared by 6 bases and J by 2 bases, with 6 bases of the junction left unmatched. The germline V gene encodes CDR1 LNHDA and CDR2 SQIVND (reference sequence). The CDR3 nucleotides are TGTGCCAGTAGCATCGGGGGGGCACCCTACAATGAGCAGTTCTTC. This codes for CASSIGGAPYNEQFF.

The rearrangement links TRBV2 to TRBJ1-6, with D maybe TRBD1 (6 bases). Germline CDR1 reads SNHLY; CDR2 reads FYNNEI. Deletions cut 7 bases from V and 0 bases from J, with 10 bases between. CDR3 length equals 15 residues. The CDR3, as DNA: TGTGCCAGCACTAGGGGGGGCTCCTATAATTCACCCCTCCACTTT. The encoded protein is CASTRGGSYNSPLHF.

V gene TRBV2 combines with J gene TRBJ2-1, with TRBD2 as a possible D gene (5 bases). Germline CDR1 is SNHLY and CDR2 is FYNNEI. Between the trimmed V and J ends, which lost 7 bases and 3 bases, there was a span of 13 bases. CDR3 length equals 14 residues. For the CDR3, the DNA is TGTGCCAGCAATAAGGAGGTAGTCTACAATGAGCAGTTCTTC. Amino acid sequence: CASNKEVVYNEQFF.

The genes are TRBV10-3 and TRBJ2-3, with 7 bases aligning to TRBD2. The CDR3 is made up of 16 amino acids. The germline gives CDR1 ENHRY, CDR2 SYGVKD. After removal of 4 bases from V and 5 bases from J, the junction contained 12 bases not matched to a gene. The CDR3 coding sequence is TGTGCCATCAGTGGTCCACGGGCGGGGGAGATAGATACGCAGTATTTT. Protein: CAISGPRAGEIDTQYF.

This chain links TRBV2 with TRBJ2-5, with TRBD1 matching over 7 bases. J was trimmed by 5 bases and V by 6 bases; bases with no gene match: 12. The germline V gene has CDR1 SNHLY and CDR2 FYNNEI. There are 15 residues in the CDR3. The CDR3 here is CASRSRQGTGETQYF. The CDR3 coding sequence is TGTGCCAGCAGGAGTCGACAGGGTACTGGGGAGACCCAGTACTTC.

J is TRBJ1-1 and V is TRBV5-6; TRBD1 might be the D (6 bases). The CDR3 runs 14 residues. CDR1 SGHDT and CDR2 YYEEEE come from the germline V gene. The V gene lost 4 bases and the J gene lost 4 bases, with 14 bases spanning the gap. CDR3 DNA sequence: TGTGCCAGCAGCCGCTTTGGGGGGGCCACTGAAGCTTTCTTT. Translating it yields CASSRFGGATEAFF.

This clone was observed once. The chain employs TRBV30 and TRBJ2-5, with 9 bases identical to TRBD2. The CDR3 sequence is 12 residues long. Germline V CDR1 and CDR2: GTSNPN, SVGIG (reference sequence). With 2 bases clipped from V and 13 bases from J, the junction kept 8 bases outside the gene matches. The CDR3 DNA follows: TGTGCCTGGAGTCCCGGACTAGCGTCAATGTACTTC. Residues: CAWSPGLASMYF.

The V gene is TRBV5-1, the J gene TRBJ1-2; D perhaps matches TRBD1 (6 bases). With 3 bases removed from V and 11 bases from J, the gap between germline ends came to 14 bases. The germline V gene has CDR1 SGHRS and CDR2 YFSETQ. This CDR3 region has 12 residues. DNA for the CDR3: TGCGCCAGCAGCTCCTACAGGGAACAGTACACCTTC. This encodes CASSSYREQYTF.